This T cell receptor (beta chain) was identified in a study of CD8 T cells in Susac syndrome (dated by TCRdb to the late 2010s). Study-level background: Among the sequenced Susac syndrome patients, five or six had clinically active disease and under ten were in clinical remission. The study compared CD8+ T cell repertoire clonality among approximately twelve healthy donors, about 14 Susac syndrome patients and approximately 16 multiple sclerosis patients. Repertoire sequencing was used to test whether CD8+ T cell activation and differentiation in Susac syndrome was antigen driven. At blood withdrawal, Susac syndrome patients were either therapy-naive, taking corticosteroids (in some cases with IVIg as well), or taking IVIg alone. Results the study describes overall, beyond this receptor: The number of individuals in the TCR sequencing and HLA analysis was recognized as being relatively small. Susac syndrome CD8+ repertoires showed clonal expansion, highest in CD8+ TEMRA cells and greater in clinically active than remitting patients. In the total CD8+ and CD8+ TEMRA repertoires, 15 to 20 and five Susac-specific public clones, respectively, were identified.

Worth noting for this clonotype: Its antigen is currently not known. No base quality information exists; no much larger clone differs at one position.

RNA was extracted using the RNeasy kit, and roughly 0.45 to 1 microgram was reverse transcribed with random hexamers. The immunoSEQ multiplex PCR assay, covering 54 Vbeta and 13 Jbeta segments, was used to amplify TCR beta CDR3 regions. PCR amplification bias was corrected by using a synthetic template baseline for primer optimization and computational correction. As for the original processing: Reads were assigned to V, D and J genes according to IMGT and analyzed in immunoSEQ Analyzer, with only productive sequences retained. To calculate clonality, Shannon entropy was normalized by log2 of the number of productive unique sequences and then subtracted from one. For each patient and control, public and private clones were evaluated within the 100 most prevalent clones. A clone was defined as Susac-specific if it was absent from the healthy and MS cohorts, from about a thousand published viral clones and from other ImmuneACCESS disease sequences. TCRdb handled the public reads itself, with Q25 trimming in fastp and clone calling in MiXCR, and kept productive beta chains. Rows with one shared CDR3 protein collapse into an entry with the most common genes and DNA. These V and J calls are TCRdb output, not the study's own analysis. The sample data list about 100,000 distinct CDR3 sequences, and approximately 95% of these were observed just once. Clones ranked in the top ten supply 0.3% of the sample.

The V and J ends are trimmed by 4 bases and 6 bases, leaving 7 bases between them. The CDR3 runs 12 residues from the cysteine to the phenylalanine. The only DNA kept is the CDR3, 36 bases in frame from the first base. Per the germline V gene (reference sequence), LGHDT is the CDR1 and YNNKEL is the CDR2. High-throughput TCR beta sequencing profiled peripheral blood CD8+ and CD4+ T cells from healthy donors, Susac syndrome patients and multiple sclerosis patients. Recently defined diagnostic criteria for definite or probable disease were met by the Susac syndrome patients. Bulk CD8+ and CD4+ T cells were purified by magnetic negative isolation, while CD8+ TEMRA cells were enriched using FACS. Blood was drawn into EDTA tubes, processed within 24 hours, and PBMCs were isolated by density gradient centrifugation. PBMCs intended for TCR sequencing were frozen in liquid nitrogen and were later thawed in a 37 degrees C water bath. A purity of at least 90% was achieved for sorted or isolated CD4+, CD8+ and CD8+ TEMRA cells.

This sequence was found in a human donor with Susac syndrome. The chain links TRBV3-1 with TRBJ2-1; D gene: possibly TRBD2, on 5 matching bases. Sequencing was done on a sample of CD8+ T cells from PBMCs. The CDR3 protein: CASSLRANEQFF. The DNA sequence is as follows: TGTGCCAGCAGCCTGAGGGCCAATGAGCAGTTCTTC.